This TCR beta chain was observed in a study of T cell responses to AZD1222 COVID-19 vaccine. For the study at large: Samples with a second dose at about 4 or about 12 weeks were pooled together.

Libraries were prepared by immunoSEQ multiplex PCR; TCRdb keeps only in-frame clonotypes and omits some of them. Among about 150,000 clones listed, 90% were seen once. Of note for this clone: Its antigen remains unknown.

Per the germline V gene, CDR1 is SNHLY and CDR2 is FYNNEI. The CDR3 length is 12 residues. The V end lost 7 bases, the J end lost 6 bases, and 10 bases lay between the germline ends. Study-level points and caveats: Along spike, vaccine-associated CD4 TCRs were found throughout, with dominance at 160-218 and 743-854. Clonal diversity may have been underestimated, and the donors were mostly white British, with more females than males.

This TCR came from an adult in good health. Specimen: peripheral blood, collected on day 0 of AZD1222 vaccination. The gene calls are TRBV2 and TRBJ1-5; tentatively, D is TRBD1 (5 bases). Here the CDR3 reads CASTWGGQPQHF. The CDR3 DNA is TGTGCCAGCACCTGGGGGGGTCAGCCCCAGCATTTT.